The rows below give T cell receptor beta chains drawn from one sample of a study of T cell repertoires in cytomegalovirus infection. TCRdb itself ran the reads through MiXCR, one entry per CDR3 protein. The profile covers about 680,000 distinct CDR3 sequences, with roughly a quarter appearing a single time and roughly 8% taken by the ten largest. The sequencing sample was made of CD8+ T cells from PBMCs. The receptors originated from a human donor in good health (CMV status not recorded). Some clones in this sample may be carry-over from other donors' samples. The CDR3 runs from the conserved cysteine through the conserved F or W. The D gene is left open where the match is weak. Some rows mark clone size as missing; the rest say once, few, many or name a class of expanded clone.

v_call,clone_size,j_call,d_call,cdr3_nt,cdr3_aa
TRBV28,NA,TRBJ1-5,TRBD1,TGTGCCAGCAGTACGGGAGGGGGCAGCAATCAGCCCCAGCATTTT,CASSTGGGSNQPQHF
TRBV15,NA,TRBJ2-5,NA,TGTGCCACCAGCATTAGTGAGGCCCCCCAAGAGACCCAGTACTTC,CATSISEAPQETQYF
TRBV7-9,few,TRBJ2-7,NA,TGTGCCAGCACCCCTTTGTCTAGCGCCCTCCTCTACGAGCAGTACTTC,CASTPLSSALLYEQYF
TRBV27,few,TRBJ2-2,NA,TGTGCCAGCAGTTTCCAGACAGAGAACACCGGGGAGCTGTTTTTT,CASSFQTENTGELFF
TRBV12-3/TRBV12-4,NA,TRBJ2-2,NA,TGTGCCAGCAGTTTCGACAGTTCCTCCGGGGAGCTGTTTTTT,CASSFDSSSGELFF
TRBV15,few,TRBJ2-3,NA,TGTGCCACCAGCTCGTCGAACCTGGGGGACACAGATACGCAGTATTTT,CATSSSNLGDTDTQYF
TRBV11-3,NA,TRBJ2-1,TRBD2,TGTGCCAGCAGCCCCCGTGGGACTAATTACAATGAGCAGTTCTTC,CASSPRGTNYNEQFF
TRBV7-6,many,TRBJ2-1,TRBD2,TGTGCCAGCAGCTTAAAAGGGCCGGGGACTAGCGGGGGGACCTCCTACAATGAGCAGTTCTTC,CASSLKGPGTSGGTSYNEQFF
TRBV7-2,many,TRBJ1-1,NA,TGTGCCAGCAGCCTGGAACAGGCGAACACTGAAGCTTTCTTT,CASSLEQANTEAFF
TRBV7-6,many,TRBJ2-5,NA,TGTGCCAGCAGCTCGCTGACAGGAGAGACCCAGTACTTC,CASSSLTGETQYF
TRBV10-3,few,TRBJ2-1,TRBD1,TGTGCCATCAGTTCCACCCCGGGACAGGGGGCTTTCTACAATGAGCAGTTCTTC,CAISSTPGQGAFYNEQFF
TRBV10-3,few,TRBJ2-3,TRBD1,TGTGCCATCAGTGGGTGGACAGGGACTAGCACAGATACGCAGTATTTT,CAISGWTGTSTDTQYF
TRBV4-3,NA,TRBJ2-1,TRBD2,TGCGCCAGCAGCCAGGGCGGGGGGGCCTCCTACAATGAGCAGTTCTTC,CASSQGGGASYNEQFF
TRBV7-2,many,TRBJ2-2,NA,TGTGCCAGCAGCTTGACTCCTGATGGCAGGGAGCTGTTTTTT,CASSLTPDGRELFF
TRBV15,once,TRBJ2-2,NA,TGTGCCACCAGCAACCTGGACAGCGGGGAGCTGTTTTTT,CATSNLDSGELFF
TRBV5-1,many,TRBJ2-2,NA,TGCGCCAGCAGCTTGGACCCCGGGGAGCTGTTTTTT,CASSLDPGELFF
TRBV15,NA,TRBJ2-1,NA,TGTGCCACCAGCGGGTCCCCCGAGATGGATGAGCAGTTCTTC,CATSGSPEMDEQFF
TRBV7-8,many,TRBJ1-1,NA,TGTGCCAGCAGCCCAACGAAAGGGGACCGCTCTGAAGCTTTCTTT,CASSPTKGDRSEAFF
TRBV6-5,few,TRBJ2-3,TRBD2,TGTGCCAGCAGTCGTACAGCGGGGCCGCTATTGGATACGCAGTATTTT,CASSRTAGPLLDTQYF
TRBV10-3,NA,TRBJ1-5,TRBD1,TGTGCCATCAGTGAAACAGGGGTCTTTAGCAATCAGCCCCAGCATTTT,CAISETGVFSNQPQHF
TRBV20-1,few,TRBJ1-1,NA,TGCAGTGCTAGAGATAATACGAACACTGAAGCTTTCTTT,CSARDNTNTEAFF
TRBV6-5,NA,TRBJ1-2,NA,TGTGCCAGCAGTTACTCGAACACTGGTGGCTACACCTTC,CASSYSNTGGYTF
TRBV20-1,few,TRBJ2-4,NA,TGCAGTGCAACAGGGTCGCGCATTCAGTACTTC,CSATGSRIQYF
TRBV4-1,NA,TRBJ2-2,NA,TGCGCCAGCAGCCAAGATCTAATGAAACAGACGAACACCGGGGAGCTGTTTTTT,CASSQDLMKQTNTGELFF
TRBV7-6,many,TRBJ1-6,NA,TGTGCCAGCAGCCCAGGGACACAGACTCTCCACTTT,CASSPGTQTLHF
TRBV6-5,few,TRBJ2-3,NA,TGTGCCAGCAGACCGACACGTGCCTCCTTCGATACGCAGTATTTT,CASRPTRASFDTQYF
TRBV7-6,few,TRBJ2-2,NA,TGTGCCACCGGCACCGGGGAGCTGTTTTTT,CATGTGELFF
TRBV2,NA,TRBJ1-1,TRBD1,TGTGCCAGCAGTGAAGCGGGAGCCGGGACAGATGAAGCTTTCTTT,CASSEAGAGTDEAFF
TRBV6-2/TRBV6-3,NA,TRBJ1-1,NA,TGTGCCAGCAGTCCACCATGGGGAGGTTTACTCATGAACACTGAAGCTTTCTTT,CASSPPWGGLLMNTEAFF
TRBV12-3/TRBV12-4,NA,TRBJ2-7,TRBD2,TGTGCCAGCAGTTTAGCTGGGGGGGGAAACTACGAGCAGTACTTC,CASSLAGGGNYEQYF
TRBV7-6,many,TRBJ1-2,TRBD1,TGTGCCAGCAGCAGGGACAGGGGGATCCATGGCTACACCTTC,CASSRDRGIHGYTF
TRBV27,NA,TRBJ2-1,TRBD2,TGTGCCAGCAGTCGCCTAGCGGGGGGGAGCTACAATGAGCAGTTCTTC,CASSRLAGGSYNEQFF
TRBV20-1,few,TRBJ2-4,NA,TGCAGTGCTAGAGATCGGAACTCTCAACTAGCCAAAAACATTCAGTACTTC,CSARDRNSQLAKNIQYF
TRBV27,once,TRBJ2-7,NA,TGTGCCAGCGGCCGTCGTGGGGATGGAGACGAGCAGTACTTC,CASGRRGDGDEQYF
TRBV6-2/TRBV6-3,NA,TRBJ1-2,NA,TGTGCCAGCCGACCATCCGGCCCATATGGCTACACCTTC,CASRPSGPYGYTF
TRBV7-2,many,TRBJ2-7,NA,TGTGCCAGCAGCTTACTTGACAGCTACGAGCAGTACTTC,CASSLLDSYEQYF
TRBV5-5,NA,TRBJ2-3,NA,TGTGCCAGCAGCTTGGGGTCGGTCCCGACAGATACGCAGTATTTT,CASSLGSVPTDTQYF
TRBV29-1,NA,TRBJ2-7,NA,TGCAGCGTTGCGAGAGAGTACGAGCAGTACTTC,CSVAREYEQYF
TRBV12-3/TRBV12-4,NA,TRBJ2-1,TRBD2,TGTGCCAGCAGTTTCTTTAGCGGGGCGCAGGGGGAGCAGTTCTTC,CASSFFSGAQGEQFF
TRBV20-1,NA,TRBJ1-5,NA,TGCAGTGCTAGCGATCATAGCAATCAGCCCCAGCATTTT,CSASDHSNQPQHF
TRBV20-1,NA,TRBJ2-7,NA,TGCAGTGCTAGGGGTCAGGACCGCTCCTACGAGCAGTACTTC,CSARGQDRSYEQYF
TRBV28,few,TRBJ2-1,TRBD1,TGTGCCAGCAGTGAAGACAGGGGGACAAAGAGCTCCTACAATGAGCAGTTCTTC,CASSEDRGTKSSYNEQFF
TRBV7-8,many,TRBJ2-3,NA,TGTGCCAGCAGCCCGGTCCTCACAGATACGCAGTATTTT,CASSPVLTDTQYF
TRBV4-1,few,TRBJ2-5,NA,TGCGCCAGCAGCCAAGAACCCCCTGCGGGGAGCCAAGAGACCCAGTACTTC,CASSQEPPAGSQETQYF
TRBV19,many,TRBJ2-1,NA,TGTGCCAGTAAAAGCCAGGCGTTTAGCTCCTACAATGAGCAGTTCTTC,CASKSQAFSSYNEQFF
TRBV7-9,many,TRBJ2-3,NA,TGTGCCGGTCGATCAGATACGCAGTATTTT,CAGRSDTQYF
TRBV11-2,few,TRBJ2-3,NA,TGTGCCAGCAGCTACCCACTAGCAGATACGCAGTATTTT,CASSYPLADTQYF
TRBV7-2,many,TRBJ2-7,NA,TGTGCCAGCAGCTTTGCGGGGGGGGACAGGCATTCCTACGAGCAGTACTTC,CASSFAGGDRHSYEQYF